These 3 T cell receptor beta chains came from one sample sequenced in a study of blood T cell repertoires in COVID-19. Clones were read by immunoSEQ multiplex PCR, and TCRdb kept only the in-frame ones, dropping some. The sample contains some 400,000 clones, roughly 86% of which appear only once. The sample consisted of PBMCs or T cells enriched from blood (not recorded which). Receptors were obtained from a woman in her thirties who had recovered from COVID-19.

The chain couples TRBV6-5 to TRBJ2-7; 8 bases are shared with TRBD1. The CDR3 extends over 12 amino acids. Trimming at V came to 6 bases and at J to 3 bases, leaving 1 base not matched to a gene. Germline lookup yields CDR1 MNHEY and CDR2 SVGAGI. CDR3 in amino acids: CASRDRVYEQYF. DNA for the CDR3: TGTGCCAGCAGGGACAGGGTCTACGAGCAGTACTTC.

The chain carries TRBV5-4 and TRBJ1-1; the match to TRBD1 covers 9 bases. CDR3 size: 15 residues. Trimming cost V 2 bases and J 0 bases; bases outside gene matches: 2. Germline V gene sequence: CDR1 SGHNT, CDR2 YYREEE (reference sequence). For the CDR3, the DNA is TGTGCCAGCAGCTTACAGGGGGCCCTGAACACTGAAGCTTTCTTT. Encoded protein: CASSLQGALNTEAFF.

This clone was recorded at least ten times. The J gene is TRBJ2-6, the V gene TRBV10-3; D possibly corresponds to TRBD2 (6 bases). The CDR3 runs 16 residues. Trimming stripped 5 bases from V and 0 bases from J, with 11 bases between. CDR1 and CDR2 (germline): ENHRY, SYGVKD. CDR3 nucleotide sequence: TGTGCCATCAGTCCGACGGGAGTCTCTGGGGCCAACGTCCTGACTTTC. Its protein is CAISPTGVSGANVLTF.